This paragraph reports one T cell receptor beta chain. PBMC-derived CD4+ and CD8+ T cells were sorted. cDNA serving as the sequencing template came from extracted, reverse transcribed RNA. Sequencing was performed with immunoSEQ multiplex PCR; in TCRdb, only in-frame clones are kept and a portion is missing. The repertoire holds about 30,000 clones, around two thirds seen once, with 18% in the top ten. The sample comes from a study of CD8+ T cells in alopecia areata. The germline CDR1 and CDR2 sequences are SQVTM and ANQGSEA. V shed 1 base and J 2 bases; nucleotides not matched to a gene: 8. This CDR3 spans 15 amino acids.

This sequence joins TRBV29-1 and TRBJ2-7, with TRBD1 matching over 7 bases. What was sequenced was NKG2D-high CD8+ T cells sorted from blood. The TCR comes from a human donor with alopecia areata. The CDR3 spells CSVEVMRTGAYEQYF. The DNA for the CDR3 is TGCAGCGTTGAAGTAATGAGGACAGGCGCCTACGAGCAGTACTTC.